This T cell receptor (beta chain) was sequenced for a study of cytomegalovirus exposure and HLA in healthy donors. Study-level results: According to a later analysis, donors in an Asian-associated ancestry cluster reportedly had fewer N-insertions than the roughly 630-donor mean. Reports showed the classifier diagnosing cytomegalovirus status with high specificity and sensitivity. In most subjects, TCR beta sequences reportedly gave accurate predictions of HLA-A and HLA-B alleles. Per a later analysis, about 17,000 TCR beta sequences showed association with HLA alleles at 0.05 false discovery rate.

The PCR contained 60 Vbeta and 13 Jbeta primers. Repertoires were generated with immunoSEQ multiplex PCR, while TCRdb's copy carries only in-frame clones and drops some. The table shows 80,000 to 95,000 clones, with about four fifths occurring only once. Trimming cost V 3 bases and J 8 bases; bases outside gene matches: 15. Germline V lookup: CDR1 SGHRS, CDR2 YFSETQ. The CDR3 is 19 residues long. About this clone itself: Antigen specificity is unknown.

The sequencing input was PBMCs. V usage is TRBV5-1 and J usage is TRBJ2-1, with TRBD2 matching 15 bases. The clonotype comes from a man aged 18 to 29 in good health and CMV-seropositive. CDR3 bases: TGCGCCAGCAGCTCCGGGACTAGCGGGAGGTGGGGGAAAATCCATGAGCAGTTCTTC. Its protein product is CASSSGTSGRWGKIHEQFF.